Listed below are T cell receptor beta chains from one sample, sequenced in a study of T cell repertoires in cytomegalovirus infection. No antigens are known for them. TCRdb itself ran the reads through MiXCR, one entry per CDR3 protein. This table holds 43,000 or so distinct CDR3 sequences, about a fifth found once. The starting material was CD8+ T cells from cultured PBMCs, obtained from culture after CMV antigen stimulation. These receptors all come from a human donor in good health (CMV status not recorded). Some clones in this sample may be carry-over from other donors' samples. Both conserved end residues are part of each CDR3. D genes are given only for firm matches. Only part of the rows carry a size: once, few, many, or a class if the clone is expanded.

>TRBJ2-3|TRBV5-6|16|-|-
TGTGCCAGCAGCTTGGGGGCCCTGGCAGGGCCAGATACGCAGTATTTT
CASSLGALAGPDTQYF
>TRBJ2-2|TRBV2|15|-|-
TGTGCCAGCAGCGAGGTGGGAGAGAACACCGGGGAGCTGTTTTTT
CASSEVGENTGELFF
>TRBJ1-2|TRBV6-6|12|-|-
TGTGCCAGCAGCCCCAGACAGCCTCCGTTTACCTTC
CASSPRQPPFTF
>TRBJ2-1|TRBV11-2|16|-|-
TGTGCCAGCAGCTCCACCCGGGACCTCTTCGACAATGAGCAGTTCTTC
CASSSTRDLFDNEQFF
>TRBJ1-1|TRBV19|14|-|many
TGTGCCAGTACCTCGGGGCGGGGTGAGACAGAAGCTTTCTTT
CASTSGRGETEAFF
>TRBJ2-3|TRBV6-2/TRBV6-3|12|TRBD1|-
TGTGCCGCCCAGGGGGCTGCAGATACGCAGTATTTT
CAAQGAADTQYF
>TRBJ2-3|TRBV18|13|-|few
TGTGCCAGCTCACCACCTTCGGCAGATACGCAGTATTTT
CASSPPSADTQYF
>TRBJ2-7|TRBV19|14|TRBD2|-
TGTGCCAGTAGTAGCGGGGGGCTCTCCTACGAGCAGTACTTC
CASSSGGLSYEQYF
>TRBJ2-2|TRBV9|19|TRBD2|few
TGTGCCAGCAGCGTACCCCGTCCGGGGGGACCGACTAACACCGGGGAGCTGTTTTTT
CASSVPRPGGPTNTGELFF
>TRBJ2-1|TRBV7-9|16|TRBD2|many
TGTGCCAGCAGCTCGGGACTAGCGGGGTATGACGATGAGCAGTTCTTC
CASSSGLAGYDDEQFF
>TRBJ2-1|TRBV7-9|12|-|-
TGTGCCAGCAGCGACCGGGAGAGGGAGCAGTTCTTC
CASSDREREQFF
>TRBJ1-2|TRBV4-1|15|-|-
TGCGCCAGCAGCCAAGGGGTCGGGACACCCTATGGCTACACCTTC
CASSQGVGTPYGYTF
>TRBJ2-7|TRBV5-6|13|-|-
TGTGCCAGCAGCTTGTTAGGAAACCTCGAGCAGTACTTC
CASSLLGNLEQYF
>TRBJ2-5|TRBV20-1|12|-|-
TGCAGTGCTAGTCAAAGCCAAGAGACCCAGTACTTC
CSASQSQETQYF
>TRBJ1-5|TRBV19|12|-|many
TGTGCCAGTAGTATAGGGCTGCAGCCCCAGCATTTT
CASSIGLQPQHF
>TRBJ1-5|TRBV2|14|-|-
TGTGCCAGCAGTATTCGACAGAGCAATCAGCCCCAGCATTTT
CASSIRQSNQPQHF
>TRBJ2-7|TRBV5-4|15|TRBD1|-
TGTGCCAGCAGCTCCGGGACAGGTCTTCTATACGAGCAGTACTTC
CASSSGTGLLYEQYF
>TRBJ2-7|TRBV27|17|TRBD1|many
TGTGCCAGCAGTCCCGGGACAGGGGGTTATTTAGCCTACGAGCAGTACTTC
CASSPGTGGYLAYEQYF
>TRBJ2-5|TRBV27|15|TRBD2|-
TGTGCCAGCAGCGACCGGGCTAGCGGTAGGGAGACCCAGTACTTC
CASSDRASGRETQYF
>TRBJ2-7|TRBV20-1|16|-|many
TGCAGTGCTAGAGATGAGGGACCCTCCCTTAACTACGAGCAGTACTTC
CSARDEGPSLNYEQYF
>TRBJ1-1|TRBV7-6|16|-|many
TGTGCCAGCAGCTTAGGAAGGGGGTCTCGGAACACTGAAGCTTTCTTT
CASSLGRGSRNTEAFF
>TRBJ2-1|TRBV27|18|TRBD2|many
TGTGCCAGCAGTTTTTGGACTAGAGACGGGAGCTCCTACAATGAGCAGTTCTTC
CASSFWTRDGSSYNEQFF
>TRBJ2-7|TRBV30|14|TRBD2|-
TGTGCCTGGAGTGTGGGAGGGATGAGTTACGAGCAGTACTTC
CAWSVGGMSYEQYF
>TRBJ2-7|TRBV3-1|16|TRBD2|-
TGTGCCAGCAGCCAAGATGACAGCGGGAGCCCCTACGAGCAGTACTTC
CASSQDDSGSPYEQYF
>TRBJ2-7|TRBV6-1|12|-|many
TGTGCCAGCGGACCCACGACCTACGAGCAGTACTTC
CASGPTTYEQYF